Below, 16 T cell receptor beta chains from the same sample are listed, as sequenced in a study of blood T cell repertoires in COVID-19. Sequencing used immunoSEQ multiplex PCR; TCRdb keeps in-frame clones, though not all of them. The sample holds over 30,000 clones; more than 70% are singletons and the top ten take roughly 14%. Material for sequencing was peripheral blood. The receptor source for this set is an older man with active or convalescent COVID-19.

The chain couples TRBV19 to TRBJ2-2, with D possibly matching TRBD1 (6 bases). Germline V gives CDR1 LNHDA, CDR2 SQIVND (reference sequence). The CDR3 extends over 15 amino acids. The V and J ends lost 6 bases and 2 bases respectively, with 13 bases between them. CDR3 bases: TGTGCCAGTAGGCCACAGGGCCCCAACACCGGGGAGCTGTTTTTT. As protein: CASRPQGPNTGELFF.

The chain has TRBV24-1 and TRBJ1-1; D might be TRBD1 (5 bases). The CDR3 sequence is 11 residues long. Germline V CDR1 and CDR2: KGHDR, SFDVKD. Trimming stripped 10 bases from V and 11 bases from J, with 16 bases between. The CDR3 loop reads CATSTGTLAFF. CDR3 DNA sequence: TGTGCCACTTCCACCGGGACTTTGGCTTTCTTT.

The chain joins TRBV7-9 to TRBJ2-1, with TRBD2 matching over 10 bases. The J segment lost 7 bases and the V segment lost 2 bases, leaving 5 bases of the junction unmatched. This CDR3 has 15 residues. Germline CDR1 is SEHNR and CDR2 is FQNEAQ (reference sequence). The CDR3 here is CASSLRSSGSNEQFF. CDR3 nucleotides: TGTGCCAGCAGCTTAAGGTCTAGCGGGAGTAATGAGCAGTTCTTC.

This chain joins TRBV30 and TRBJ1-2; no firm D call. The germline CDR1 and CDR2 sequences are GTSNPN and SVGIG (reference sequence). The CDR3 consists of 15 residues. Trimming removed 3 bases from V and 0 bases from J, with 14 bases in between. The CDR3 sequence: CAWRAVSYANYGYTF. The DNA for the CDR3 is TGTGCCTGGAGGGCAGTGTCGTACGCTAACTATGGCTACACCTTC.

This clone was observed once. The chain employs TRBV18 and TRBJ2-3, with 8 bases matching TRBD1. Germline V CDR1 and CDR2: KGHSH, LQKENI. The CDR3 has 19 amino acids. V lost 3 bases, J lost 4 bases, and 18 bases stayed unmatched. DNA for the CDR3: TGTGCCAGCTCACCTCCCCTTCAAAGAGGGACAGGTGGTCCAGATACGCAGTATTTT. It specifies CASSPPLQRGTGGPDTQYF. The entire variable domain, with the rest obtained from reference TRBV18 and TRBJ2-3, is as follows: NAGVMQNPRHLVRRRGQEARLRCSPMKGHSHVYWYRQLPEEGLKFMVYLQKENIIDESGMPKERFSAEFPKEGPSILRIQQVVRGDSAAYFCASSPPLQRGTGGPDTQYFGPGTRLTVL.

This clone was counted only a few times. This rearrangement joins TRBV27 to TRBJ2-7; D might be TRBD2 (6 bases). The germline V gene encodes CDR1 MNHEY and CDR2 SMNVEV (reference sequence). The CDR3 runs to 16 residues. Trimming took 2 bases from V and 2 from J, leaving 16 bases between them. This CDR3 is CASSLRRVRSTYEQYF. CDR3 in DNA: TGTGCCAGCAGTTTACGGAGGGTTCGATCTACCTACGAGCAGTACTTC.

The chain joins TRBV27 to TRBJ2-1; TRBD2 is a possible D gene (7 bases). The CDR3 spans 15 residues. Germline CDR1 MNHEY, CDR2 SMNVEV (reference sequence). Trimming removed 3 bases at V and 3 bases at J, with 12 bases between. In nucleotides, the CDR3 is TGTGCCAGCAGTTTGACGCGGGGGCACTACAATGAGCAGTTCTTC. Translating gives CASSLTRGHYNEQFF.

For the CDR3, the DNA is TGTGCCAGCAGCCCCCCAGCGGGGAGGGCCGGTGGCGGGGAGCTGTTTTTT. It encodes CASSPPAGRAGGGELFF. The V call is TRBV7-7, the J call TRBJ2-2, with 7 bases lining up with TRBD2. The trim removed 5 bases at V and 7 bases at J, leaving 16 bases unmatched. CDR1 is SSHAT, CDR2 FNYEAQ, per germline (reference sequence). CDR3 size: 17 residues.

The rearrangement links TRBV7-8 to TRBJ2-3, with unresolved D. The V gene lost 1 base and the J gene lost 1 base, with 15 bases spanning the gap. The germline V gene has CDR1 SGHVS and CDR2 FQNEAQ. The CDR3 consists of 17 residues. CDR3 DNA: TGTGCCAGCAGCTTAGTAGGTGGGCGTGGCGGCACAGATACGCAGTATTTT. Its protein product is CASSLVGGRGGTDTQYF.

The CDR3 here is CASSLQGANTGELFF. The CDR3 DNA is TGTGCCAGCAGTTTACAGGGGGCGAACACCGGGGAGCTGTTTTTT. This chain joins TRBV6-2 or TRBV6-3 and TRBJ2-2; TRBD1 matches 8 bases. In germline, CDR1 is MNHEY, CDR2 SVGEGT. The CDR3 has 15 amino acids. The trim removed 4 bases at V and 0 bases at J, leaving 1 base unmatched.

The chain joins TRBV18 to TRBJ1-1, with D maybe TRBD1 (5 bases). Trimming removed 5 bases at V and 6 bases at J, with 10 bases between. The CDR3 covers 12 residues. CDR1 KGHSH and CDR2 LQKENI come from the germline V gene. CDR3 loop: CASSTGGAEAFF. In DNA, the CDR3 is TGTGCCAGCTCAACGGGGGGGGCTGAAGCTTTCTTT.

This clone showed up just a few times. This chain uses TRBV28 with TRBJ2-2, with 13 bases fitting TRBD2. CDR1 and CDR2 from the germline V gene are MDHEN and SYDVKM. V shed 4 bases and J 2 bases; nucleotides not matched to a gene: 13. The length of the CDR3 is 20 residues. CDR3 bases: TGTGCCAGCAGTTACACCATTGGACTAGCGGGAGTTTTTAACACCGGGGAGCTGTTTTTT. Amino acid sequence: CASSYTIGLAGVFNTGELFF. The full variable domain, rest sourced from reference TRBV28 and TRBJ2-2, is DVKVTQSSRYLVKRTGEKVFLECVQDMDHENMFWYRQDPGLGLRLIYFSYDVKMKEKGDIPEGYSVSREKKERFSLILESASTNQTSMYLCASSYTIGLAGVFNTGELFFGEGSRLTVL.

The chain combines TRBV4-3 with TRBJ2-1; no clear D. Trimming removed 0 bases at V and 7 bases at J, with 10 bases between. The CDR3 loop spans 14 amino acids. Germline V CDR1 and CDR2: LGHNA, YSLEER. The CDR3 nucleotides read TGCGCCAGCAGCCAAGAATCGTCCGGGAATGAGCAGTTCTTC. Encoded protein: CASSQESSGNEQFF.

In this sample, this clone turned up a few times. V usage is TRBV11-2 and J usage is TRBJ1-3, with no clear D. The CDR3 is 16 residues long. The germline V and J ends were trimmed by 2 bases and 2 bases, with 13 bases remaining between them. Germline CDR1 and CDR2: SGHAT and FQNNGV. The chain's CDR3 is CASSLRNQTAGNTIYF. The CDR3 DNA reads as TGTGCCAGCAGCTTAAGAAACCAAACGGCTGGAAACACCATATATTTT.

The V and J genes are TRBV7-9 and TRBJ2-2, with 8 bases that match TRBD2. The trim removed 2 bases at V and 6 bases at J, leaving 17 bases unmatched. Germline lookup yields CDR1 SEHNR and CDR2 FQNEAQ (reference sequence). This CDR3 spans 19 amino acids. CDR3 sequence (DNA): TGTGCCAGCAGCTTATCCTTCCGTCCGGGAGGGCCCATTCCCGGGGAGCTGTTTTTT. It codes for CASSLSFRPGGPIPGELFF.

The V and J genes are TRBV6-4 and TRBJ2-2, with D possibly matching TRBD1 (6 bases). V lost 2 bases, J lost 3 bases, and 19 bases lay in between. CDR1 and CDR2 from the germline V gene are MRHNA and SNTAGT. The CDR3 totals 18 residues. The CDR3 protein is CASSDPQRARGDTGELFF. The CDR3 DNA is TGTGCCAGCAGTGACCCACAGAGGGCCAGGGGTGACACCGGGGAGCTGTTTTTT.